This T cell receptor beta chain was profiled in a study of blood T cell repertoires in COVID-19. As for the study in general: The United States, Italy and Spain supplied acute and convalescent COVID-19 samples. PBMCs, B-cell-depleted T cells, or T cells were the source of the cDNA or gDNA that made up the material.

Everyone who took part was 18 to 89 years old, and they came from about two dozen US areas. In the study's own analysis: Reference gene primer amplification gave estimated nucleated cell counts. Method: immunoSEQ multiplex PCR; TCRdb's copy keeps in-frame clones and lacks some. V, J and clone size were drawn from that table, and D and trimming were deduced from the DNA. The repertoire includes hundreds of thousands of clones, about 84% of them detected once, and around 4.5% sits in the top ten. CDR1 and CDR2 (germline): KGHSH, LQKENI. J gave up 0 bases and V 5 bases, and 7 bases lay outside the gene matches. This CDR3 is 16 amino acids long.

The receptor comes from a man aged 30 to 45 with acute COVID-19. V usage is TRBV18 and J usage is TRBJ1-5; TRBD1 matches 7 bases. Sequenced sample: PBMCs or T cells enriched from blood (not recorded which). The CDR3 DNA reads TGTGCCAGCTCATTTTCCGGGACAGTTAGCAATCAGCCCCAGCATTTT. Its translation: CASSFSGTVSNQPQHF.